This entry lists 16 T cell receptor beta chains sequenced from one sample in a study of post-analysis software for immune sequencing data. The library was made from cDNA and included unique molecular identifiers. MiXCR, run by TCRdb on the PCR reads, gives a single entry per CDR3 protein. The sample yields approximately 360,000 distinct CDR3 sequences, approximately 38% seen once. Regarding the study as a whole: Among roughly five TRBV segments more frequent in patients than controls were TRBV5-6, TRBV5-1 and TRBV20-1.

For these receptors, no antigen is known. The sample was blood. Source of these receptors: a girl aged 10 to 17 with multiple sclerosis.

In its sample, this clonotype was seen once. DNA for the CDR3: TGTGCCAGCAGTAGTCCGGGACTCGGAGCTTTCTTT. It translates to CASSSPGLGAFF. The chain employs TRBV6-2 or TRBV6-3 and TRBJ1-1; weak D call: TRBD1 (5 bases). V lost 5 bases, J lost 10 bases, and 14 bases lay in between. The CDR3 sequence is 12 residues long. Germline CDR1 reads MNHEY; CDR2 reads SVGEGT.

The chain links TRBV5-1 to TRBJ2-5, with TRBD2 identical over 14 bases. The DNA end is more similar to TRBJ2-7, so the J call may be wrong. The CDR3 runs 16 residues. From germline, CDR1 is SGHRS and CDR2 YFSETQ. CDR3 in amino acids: CASSPGTSGGEFEQYF. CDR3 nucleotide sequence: TGCGCCAGCAGCCCCGGGACTAGCGGGGGCGAGTTCGAGCAGTACTTC.

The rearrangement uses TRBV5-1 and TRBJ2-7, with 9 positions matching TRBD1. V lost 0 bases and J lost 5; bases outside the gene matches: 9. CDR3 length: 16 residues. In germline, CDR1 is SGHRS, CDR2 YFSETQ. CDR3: CASSLAETGGVDEQYF. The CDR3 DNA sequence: TGCGCCAGCAGCTTGGCCGAGACAGGGGGTGTCGACGAGCAGTACTTC. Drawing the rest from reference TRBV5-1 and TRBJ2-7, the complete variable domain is KAGVTQTPRYLIKTRGQQVTLSCSPISGHRSVSWYQQTPGQGLQFLFEYFSETQRNKGNFPGRFSGRQFSNSRSEMNVSTLELGDSALYLCASSLAETGGVDEQYFGPGTRLTVT.

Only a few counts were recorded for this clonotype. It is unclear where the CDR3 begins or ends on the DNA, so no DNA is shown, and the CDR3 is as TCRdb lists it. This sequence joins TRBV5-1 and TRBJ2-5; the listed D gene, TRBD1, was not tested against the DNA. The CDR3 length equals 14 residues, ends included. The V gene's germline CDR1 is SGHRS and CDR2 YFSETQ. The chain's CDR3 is CASSIFGEGETQYF.

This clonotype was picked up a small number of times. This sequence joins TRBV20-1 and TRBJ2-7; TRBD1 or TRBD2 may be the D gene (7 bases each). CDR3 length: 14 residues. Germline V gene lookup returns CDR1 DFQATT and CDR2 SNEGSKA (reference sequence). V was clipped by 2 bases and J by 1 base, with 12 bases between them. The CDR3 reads CSARSRGGSYEQYF. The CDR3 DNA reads TGCAGTGCTAGAAGCAGGGGGGGGTCCTACGAGCAGTACTTC.

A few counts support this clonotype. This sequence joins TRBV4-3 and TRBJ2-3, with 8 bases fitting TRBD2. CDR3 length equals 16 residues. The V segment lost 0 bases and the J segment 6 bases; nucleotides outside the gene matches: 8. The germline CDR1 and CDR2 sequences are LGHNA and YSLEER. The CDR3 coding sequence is TGCGCCAGCAGCCAAGAGAGTCGGGGGGGTGAGGATACGCAGTATTTT. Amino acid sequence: CASSQESRGGEDTQYF.

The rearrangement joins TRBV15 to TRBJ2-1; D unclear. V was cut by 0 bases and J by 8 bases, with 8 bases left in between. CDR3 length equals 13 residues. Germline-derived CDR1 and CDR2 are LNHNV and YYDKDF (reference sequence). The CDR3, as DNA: TGTGCCACCAGCAGAGAGGACGGGCATGAGCAGTTCTTC. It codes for CATSREDGHEQFF.

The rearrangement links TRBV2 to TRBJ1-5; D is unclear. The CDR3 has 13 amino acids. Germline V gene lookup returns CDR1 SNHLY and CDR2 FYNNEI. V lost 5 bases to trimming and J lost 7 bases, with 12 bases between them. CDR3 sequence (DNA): TGTGCCAGCAGTCCAGACCCGATACAGCCCCAGCATTTT. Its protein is CASSPDPIQPQHF.

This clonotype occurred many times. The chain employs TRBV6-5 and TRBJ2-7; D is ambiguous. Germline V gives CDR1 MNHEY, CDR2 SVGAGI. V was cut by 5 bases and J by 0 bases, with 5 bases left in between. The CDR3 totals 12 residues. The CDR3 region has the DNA TGTGCCAGCAGTCGCAACTCCTACGAGCAGTACTTC. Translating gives CASSRNSYEQYF.

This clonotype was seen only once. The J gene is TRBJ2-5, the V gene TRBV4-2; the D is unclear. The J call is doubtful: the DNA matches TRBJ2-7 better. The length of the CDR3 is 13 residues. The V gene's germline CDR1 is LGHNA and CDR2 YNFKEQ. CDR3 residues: CASSQNIIHEQYF. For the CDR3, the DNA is TGTGCCAGCAGCCAGAATATAATCCACGAGCAGTACTTC.

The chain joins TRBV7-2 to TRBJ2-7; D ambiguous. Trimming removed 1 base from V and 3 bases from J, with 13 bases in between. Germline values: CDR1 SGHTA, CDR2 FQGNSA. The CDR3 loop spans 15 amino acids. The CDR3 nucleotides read TGTGCCAGCAGCTTAGGTACGAGTTCGGGCTACGAGCAGTACTTC. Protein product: CASSLGTSSGYEQYF.

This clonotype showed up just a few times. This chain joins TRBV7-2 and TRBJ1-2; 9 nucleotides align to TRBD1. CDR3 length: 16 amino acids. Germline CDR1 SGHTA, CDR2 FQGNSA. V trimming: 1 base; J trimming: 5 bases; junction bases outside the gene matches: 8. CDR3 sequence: CASSLEPGQGGYGYTF. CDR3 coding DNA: TGTGCCAGCAGCTTAGAGCCGGGACAGGGCGGGTATGGCTACACCTTC.

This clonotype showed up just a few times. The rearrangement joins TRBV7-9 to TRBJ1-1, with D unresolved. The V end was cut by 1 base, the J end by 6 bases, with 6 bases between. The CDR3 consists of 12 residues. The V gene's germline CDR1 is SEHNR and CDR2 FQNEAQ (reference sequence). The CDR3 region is CASSLELSEAFF. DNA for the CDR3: TGTGCCAGCAGCTTAGAGCTTTCTGAAGCTTTCTTT.

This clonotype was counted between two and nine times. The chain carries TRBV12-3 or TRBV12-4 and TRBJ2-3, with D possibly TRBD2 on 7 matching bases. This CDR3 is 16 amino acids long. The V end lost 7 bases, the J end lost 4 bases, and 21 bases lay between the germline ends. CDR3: CASNPDGRGRADTQYF. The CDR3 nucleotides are TGTGCCAGCAACCCGGACGGGCGGGGGCGGGCAGATACGCAGTATTTT.

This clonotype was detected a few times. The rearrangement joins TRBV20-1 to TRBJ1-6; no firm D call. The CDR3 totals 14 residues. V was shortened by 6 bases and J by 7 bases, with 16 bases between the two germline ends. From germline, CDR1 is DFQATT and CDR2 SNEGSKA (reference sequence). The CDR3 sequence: CSAQAPGPNSPLHF. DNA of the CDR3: TGCAGTGCCCAAGCACCGGGCCCCAATTCACCCCTCCACTTT.

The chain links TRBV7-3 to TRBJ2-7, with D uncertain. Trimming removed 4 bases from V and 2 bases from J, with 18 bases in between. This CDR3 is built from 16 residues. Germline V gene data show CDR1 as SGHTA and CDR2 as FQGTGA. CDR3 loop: CASSSWINGRAYEQYF. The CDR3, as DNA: TGTGCCAGCAGCTCCTGGATTAACGGCCGGGCCTACGAGCAGTACTTC.